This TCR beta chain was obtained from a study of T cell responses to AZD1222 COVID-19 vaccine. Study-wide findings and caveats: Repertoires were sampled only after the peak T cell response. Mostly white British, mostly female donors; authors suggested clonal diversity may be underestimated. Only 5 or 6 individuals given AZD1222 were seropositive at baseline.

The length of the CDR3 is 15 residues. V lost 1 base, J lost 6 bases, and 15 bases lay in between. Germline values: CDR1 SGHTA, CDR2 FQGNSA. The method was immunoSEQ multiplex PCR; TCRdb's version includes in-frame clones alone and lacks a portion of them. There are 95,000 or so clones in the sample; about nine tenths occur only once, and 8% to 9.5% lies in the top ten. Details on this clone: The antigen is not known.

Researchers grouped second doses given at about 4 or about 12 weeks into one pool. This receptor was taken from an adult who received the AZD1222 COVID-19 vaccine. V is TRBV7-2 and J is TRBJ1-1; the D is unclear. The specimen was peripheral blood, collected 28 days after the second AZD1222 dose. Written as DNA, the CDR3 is TGTGCCAGCAGCTTAGAGCCGACCGCCCCGGCTGAAGCTTTCTTT. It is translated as CASSLEPTAPAEAFF.